These T cell receptor beta chains were read from a single sample in a study of blood T cell repertoires in COVID-19. The protocol was immunoSEQ multiplex PCR, while the TCRdb copy is restricted to in-frame clones and leaves out a portion. The table includes about 200,000 clones, around four fifths detected once. Sequenced: peripheral blood. These receptors came from a man aged 55 to 70 with COVID-19, enrolled during active disease. Both conserved end residues are part of each CDR3. The D gene is left open where the match is weak. Clone size is shown for a subset of rows, as once, few, many or a class of expanded clone.

TRBD1	NA	TRBV2	TRBJ1-1	CASSEAFGTANTEAFF	TGTGCCAGCAGTGAGGCTTTTGGGACAGCTAACACTGAAGCTTTCTTT
NA	NA	TRBV30	TRBJ1-2	CAGPRGSNYGYTF	TGTGCCGGCCCAAGGGGAAGTAACTATGGCTACACCTTC
NA	once	TRBV28	TRBJ2-7	CASGQPYEQYF	TGTGCCAGCGGACAACCCTACGAGCAGTACTTC
TRBD1	NA	TRBV10-3	TRBJ1-1	CAITSTGMNTEAFF	TGTGCCATCACATCGACAGGGATGAACACTGAAGCTTTCTTT
NA	NA	TRBV4-2	TRBJ2-5	CASSQDSVETQYF	TGTGCCAGCAGCCAAGATAGTGTAGAGACCCAGTACTTC
NA	NA	TRBV18	TRBJ1-6	CASSPAGNSPLHF	TGTGCCAGCTCACCGGCGGGTAATTCACCCCTCCACTTT
NA	few	TRBV30	TRBJ1-5	CAWRGGRSNQPQHF	TGTGCCTGGAGAGGGGGTCGGAGCAATCAGCCCCAGCATTTT
TRBD1	NA	TRBV6-5	TRBJ1-1	CASDRGGLYTEAFF	TGTGCCAGCGACAGGGGAGGGCTCTACACTGAAGCTTTCTTT
NA	NA	TRBV21-1	TRBJ1-5	CASSTDRDCNQPQHF	TGTGCCAGCAGCACGGACAGGGATTGCAATCAGCCCCAGCATTTT
NA	once	TRBV3-1/TRBV3-2	TRBJ1-1	CASSSSERRENTEAFF	TGTGCCAGCAGCTCTTCCGAGAGGAGGGAGAACACTGAAGCTTTCTTT
NA	NA	TRBV18	TRBJ2-7	CASSPRISGDEQYF	TGTGCCAGCTCACCTAGAATATCAGGGGACGAGCAGTACTTC
TRBD1	NA	TRBV28	TRBJ2-2	CASSIRTGMNTGELFF	TGTGCCAGCAGTATTAGGACAGGGATGAACACCGGGGAGCTGTTTTTT
NA	NA	TRBV2	TRBJ2-7	CASSDNRIYEQYF	TGTGCCAGCAGTGATAACAGGATCTACGAGCAGTACTTC
NA	NA	TRBV12-3/TRBV12-4	TRBJ1-3	CASREVPANTIYF	TGTGCCAGCAGGGAGGTTCCTGCAAACACCATATATTTT
TRBD1	NA	TRBV6-5	TRBJ1-5	CASSRDRGVNQPQHF	TGTGCCAGCAGTCGGGACAGGGGAGTCAATCAGCCCCAGCATTTT
NA	NA	TRBV28	TRBJ1-3	CASSSDRRIHSGNTIYF	TGTGCCAGCAGCTCTGATCGGCGGATACACTCTGGAAACACCATATATTTT
NA	NA	TRBV2	TRBJ1-1	CASTPIQGLNTEAFF	TGTGCCAGCACCCCTATCCAGGGGTTGAACACTGAAGCTTTCTTT
NA	NA	TRBV11-3	TRBJ1-6	CASSASWSSPLHF	TGTGCCAGCAGCGCCTCTTGGAGTTCACCCCTCCACTTT
TRBD1	NA	TRBV28	TRBJ2-7	CASSRTGGGYEQYF	TGTGCCAGCAGTCGGACAGGGGGAGGCTACGAGCAGTACTTC
TRBD1	NA	TRBV2	TRBJ2-3	CASSPDRGADTQYF	TGTGCCAGCAGTCCCGACAGGGGTGCAGATACGCAGTATTTT
NA	NA	TRBV4-2	TRBJ2-5	CASSNRERETQYF	TGTGCCAGCAGTAACAGGGAAAGGGAGACCCAGTACTTC
NA	NA	TRBV7-2	TRBJ2-2	CASSFGQTGELFF	TGTGCCAGCAGCTTCGGACAAACCGGGGAGCTGTTTTTT
NA	NA	TRBV18	TRBJ1-2	CASSPSAARANYGYTF	TGTGCCAGCTCACCCTCTGCGGCGAGAGCTAACTATGGCTACACCTTC
NA	NA	TRBV7-2	TRBJ2-2	CASGNRDTLTGELFF	TGTGCCAGCGGGAACCGGGACACCCTCACCGGGGAGCTGTTTTTT
NA	NA	TRBV12-3/TRBV12-4	TRBJ2-7	CASSLNGYEQYF	TGTGCCAGCAGTTTAAACGGTTACGAGCAGTACTTC
TRBD2	NA	TRBV27	TRBJ2-1	CASSLSLRTSGRNEQFF	TGTGCCAGCAGTTTAAGTCTTAGGACTAGCGGGAGGAATGAGCAGTTCTTC
NA	NA	TRBV4-3	TRBJ2-7	CASSQGLAVYEQYF	TGCGCCAGCAGCCAAGGGCTGGCAGTATACGAGCAGTACTTC
TRBD1	NA	TRBV12-3/TRBV12-4	TRBJ1-5	CASRQGARQPQHF	TGTGCCAGCAGACAGGGGGCGCGACAGCCCCAGCATTTT
TRBD1	few	TRBV5-4	TRBJ1-4	CASSAWTGNEKLFF	TGTGCCAGCAGCGCCTGGACAGGGAATGAAAAACTGTTTTTT
NA	NA	TRBV3-1/TRBV3-2	TRBJ2-5	CASSLSGYQETQYF	TGTGCCAGCAGCCTCTCAGGGTACCAAGAGACCCAGTACTTC
NA	NA	TRBV28	TRBJ1-3	CASRATGSGNTIYF	TGTGCCAGCAGGGCCACAGGGTCTGGAAACACCATATATTTT
TRBD1	few	TRBV2	TRBJ1-5	CASTTGGPQHF	TGTGCCAGCACCACAGGGGGCCCCCAGCATTTT
NA	NA	TRBV21-1	TRBJ2-2	CASSRRTSGINLYPGELFF	TGTGCCAGCAGCCGAAGGACTAGCGGGATTAATCTTTACCCCGGGGAGCTGTTTTTT
TRBD1	NA	TRBV7-6	TRBJ1-1	CASSLGQGRAFF	TGTGCCAGCAGCTTAGGACAGGGGAGAGCTTTCTTT
NA	NA	TRBV6-6	TRBJ1-6	CASSPPTINSPLHF	TGTGCCAGCAGTCCGCCGACAATAAATTCACCCCTCCACTTT
TRBD1	few	TRBV18	TRBJ2-2	CASSPLQGVDTGELFF	TGTGCCAGCTCACCCCTACAGGGGGTGGACACCGGGGAGCTGTTTTTT
NA	once	TRBV5-1	TRBJ2-3	CASSEAKTSTDTQYF	TGCGCCAGCAGCGAAGCGAAGACTAGCACAGATACGCAGTATTTT
NA	NA	TRBV10-2	TRBJ1-1	CASSVGAGTEAFF	TGCGCCAGCAGTGTTGGGGCAGGGACTGAAGCTTTCTTT
NA	NA	TRBV7-2	TRBJ2-1	CASSSVQGNNEQFF	TGTGCCAGCAGCTCCGTCCAGGGGAACAATGAGCAGTTCTTC
NA	NA	TRBV3-1/TRBV3-2	TRBJ2-7	CASSQAREQYF	TGTGCCAGCAGCCAGGCGCGGGAGCAGTACTTC
TRBD1	NA	TRBV18	TRBJ1-1	CASSPPGTGGTEAFF	TGTGCCAGCTCACCACCAGGCACAGGGGGAACTGAAGCTTTCTTT